This TCR beta chain was recovered during a study of cytomegalovirus exposure and HLA in healthy donors. Study observations and caveats: Fewer N-insertions than the roughly 700-donor mean were reportedly shown by an Asian-associated ancestry cluster in a later analysis. In a later analysis, CMV-associated beta chains were mostly HLA-associated, it appeared.

Turning to this clone: The antigen remains undetermined.

A multiplex PCR was run with 60 Vbeta primers and 13 Jbeta primers. The assay was immunoSEQ multiplex PCR, and TCRdb's table has in-frame clones only and misses some. The table includes some 180,000 clones, about 9% detected once. J gave up 0 bases and V 3 bases, and 6 bases lay outside the gene matches. The CDR3 covers 16 residues. The germline V gene has CDR1 SGHAT and CDR2 FQNNGV. The J gene is TRBJ2-7, the V gene TRBV11-2, with TRBD2 matching over 9 bases. The specimen was PBMCs. The origin of this receptor is a woman in her 30s in good health and CMV-seropositive. The CDR3 nucleotides read TGTGCCAGCAGCTTCCGACTAGCGGAGAGCTCCTACGAGCAGTACTTC. Translation gives CASSFRLAESSYEQYF.